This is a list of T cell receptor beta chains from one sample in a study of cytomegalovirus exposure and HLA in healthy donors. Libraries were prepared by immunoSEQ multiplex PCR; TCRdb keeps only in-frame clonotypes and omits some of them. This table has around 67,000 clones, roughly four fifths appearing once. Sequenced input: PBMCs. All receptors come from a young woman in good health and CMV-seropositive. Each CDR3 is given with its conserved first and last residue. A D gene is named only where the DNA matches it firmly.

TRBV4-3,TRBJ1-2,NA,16,CASSQDRSVRVNGYTF
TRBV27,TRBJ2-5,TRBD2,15,CASSVQREGLHEQYF
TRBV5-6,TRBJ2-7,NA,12,CASSFQGYEQYF
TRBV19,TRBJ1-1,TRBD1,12,CASSMQGARAFF
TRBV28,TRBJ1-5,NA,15,CASSPEWGTYQPQHF
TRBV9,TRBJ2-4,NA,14,CASSVEGAKNIQYF
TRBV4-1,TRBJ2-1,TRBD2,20,CASSPMRGLAGGDSYNEQFF
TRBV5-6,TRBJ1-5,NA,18,CASSLTWPRVPINQPQHF
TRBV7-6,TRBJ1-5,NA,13,CASSLGGDQPQHF
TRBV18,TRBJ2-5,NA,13,CASSPGERETQYF
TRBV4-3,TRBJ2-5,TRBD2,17,CASSQEPLAGGGETQYF
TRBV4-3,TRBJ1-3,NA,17,CASSQVLGGSSGNTIYF
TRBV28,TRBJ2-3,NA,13,CASSSVVTDTQYF
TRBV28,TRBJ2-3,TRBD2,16,CASSRDGRAPPDTQYF
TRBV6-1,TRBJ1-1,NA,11,CASSRLREAFF
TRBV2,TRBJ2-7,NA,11,CASSDFYEQYF
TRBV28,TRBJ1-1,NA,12,CASLAGGTEAFF
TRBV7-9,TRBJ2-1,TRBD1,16,CASSDHLRTGDNEQFF
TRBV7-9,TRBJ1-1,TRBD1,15,CASSPSVGQGAPAFF
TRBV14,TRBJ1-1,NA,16,CASSQDWWQGDTEAFF
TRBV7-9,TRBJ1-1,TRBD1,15,CASSARQGAMTEAFF
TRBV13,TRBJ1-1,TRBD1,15,CASSSGTGLNTEAFF
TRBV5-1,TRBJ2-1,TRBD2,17,CASSAPGLAGGNNEQFF